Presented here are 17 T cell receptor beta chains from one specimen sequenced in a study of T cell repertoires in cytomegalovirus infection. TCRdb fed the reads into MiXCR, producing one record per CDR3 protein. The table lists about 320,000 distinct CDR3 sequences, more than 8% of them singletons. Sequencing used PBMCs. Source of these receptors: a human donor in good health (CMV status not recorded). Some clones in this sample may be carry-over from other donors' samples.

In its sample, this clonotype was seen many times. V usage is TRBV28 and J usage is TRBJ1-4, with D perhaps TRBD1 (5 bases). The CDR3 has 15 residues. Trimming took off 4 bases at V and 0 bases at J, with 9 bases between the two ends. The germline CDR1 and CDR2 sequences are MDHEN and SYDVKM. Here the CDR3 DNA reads TGTGCCAGCAGTTCTAGGGGTGCAACTAATGAAAAACTGTTTTTT. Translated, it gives CASSSRGATNEKLFF.

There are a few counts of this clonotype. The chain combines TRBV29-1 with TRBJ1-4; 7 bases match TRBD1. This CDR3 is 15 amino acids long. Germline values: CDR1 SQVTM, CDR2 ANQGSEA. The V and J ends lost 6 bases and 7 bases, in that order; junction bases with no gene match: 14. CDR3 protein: CSVWDRYSRGEKLFF. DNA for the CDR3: TGCAGCGTGTGGGACAGATACAGCCGGGGTGAAAAACTGTTTTTT.

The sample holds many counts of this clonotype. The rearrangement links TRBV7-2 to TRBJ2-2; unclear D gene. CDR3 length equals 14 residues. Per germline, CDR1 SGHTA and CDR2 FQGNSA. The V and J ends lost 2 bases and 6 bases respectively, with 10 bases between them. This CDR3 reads CASSLSMGSGELFF. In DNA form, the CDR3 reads TGTGCCAGCAGCTTAAGTATGGGTTCCGGGGAGCTGTTTTTT. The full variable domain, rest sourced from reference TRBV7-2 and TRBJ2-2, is GAGVSQSPSNKVTEKGKDVELRCDPISGHTALYWYRQSLGQGLEFLIYFQGNSAPDKSGLPSDRFSAERTGGSVSTLTIQRTQQEDSAVYLCASSLSMGSGELFFGEGSRLTVL.

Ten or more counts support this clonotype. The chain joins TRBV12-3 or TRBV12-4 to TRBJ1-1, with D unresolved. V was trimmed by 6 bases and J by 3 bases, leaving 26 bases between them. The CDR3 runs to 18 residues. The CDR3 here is CASSPRVWPQLIHTEAFF. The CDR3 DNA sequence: TGTGCCAGCAGCCCGAGAGTCTGGCCTCAATTGATTCACACTGAAGCTTTCTTT.

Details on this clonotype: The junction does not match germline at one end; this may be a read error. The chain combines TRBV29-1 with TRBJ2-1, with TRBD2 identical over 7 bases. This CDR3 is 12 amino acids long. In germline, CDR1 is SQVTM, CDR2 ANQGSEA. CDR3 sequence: CSVVGGLAVSLF. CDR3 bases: TGCAGCGTTGTTGGCGGGCTAGCGGTTTCCCTCTTC.

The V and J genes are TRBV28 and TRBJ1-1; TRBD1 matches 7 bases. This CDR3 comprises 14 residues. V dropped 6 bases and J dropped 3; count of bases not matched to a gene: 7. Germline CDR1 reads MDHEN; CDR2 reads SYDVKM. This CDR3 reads CASSPTGVDTEAFF. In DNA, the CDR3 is TGTGCCAGCAGCCCTACAGGGGTGGACACTGAAGCTTTCTTT.

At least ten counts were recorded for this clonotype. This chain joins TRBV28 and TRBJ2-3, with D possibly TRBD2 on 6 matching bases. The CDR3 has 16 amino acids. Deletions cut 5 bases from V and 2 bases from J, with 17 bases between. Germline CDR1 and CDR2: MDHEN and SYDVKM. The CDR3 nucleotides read TGTGCCAGCAGTCCACCGGGACTCGGGAACACAGATACGCAGTATTTT. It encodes CASSPPGLGNTDTQYF. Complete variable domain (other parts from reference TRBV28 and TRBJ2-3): DVKVTQSSRYLVKRTGEKVFLECVQDMDHENMFWYRQDPGLGLRLIYFSYDVKMKEKGDIPEGYSVSREKKERFSLILESASTNQTSMYLCASSPPGLGNTDTQYFGPGTRLTVL.

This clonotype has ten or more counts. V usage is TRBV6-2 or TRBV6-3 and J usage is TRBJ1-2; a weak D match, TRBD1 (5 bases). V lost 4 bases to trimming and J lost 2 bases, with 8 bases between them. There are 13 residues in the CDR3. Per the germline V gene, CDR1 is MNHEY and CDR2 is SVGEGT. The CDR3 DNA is TGTGCCAGCAGTTTCGGGACCAACTATGGCTACACCTTC. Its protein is CASSFGTNYGYTF.

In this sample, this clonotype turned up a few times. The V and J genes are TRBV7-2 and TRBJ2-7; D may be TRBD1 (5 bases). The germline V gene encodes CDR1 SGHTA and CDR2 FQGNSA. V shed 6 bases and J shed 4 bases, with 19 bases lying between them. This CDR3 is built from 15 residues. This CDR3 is CASSPGWGANYEQYF. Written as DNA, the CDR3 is TGTGCCAGCAGTCCAGGCTGGGGCGCGAATTACGAGCAGTACTTC.

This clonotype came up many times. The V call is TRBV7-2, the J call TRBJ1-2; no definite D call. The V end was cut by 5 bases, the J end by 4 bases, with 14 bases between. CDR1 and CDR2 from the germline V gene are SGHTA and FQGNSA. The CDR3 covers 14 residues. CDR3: CASSAKGRTYGYTF. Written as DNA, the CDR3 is TGTGCCAGCAGCGCCAAAGGACGGACCTATGGCTACACCTTC.

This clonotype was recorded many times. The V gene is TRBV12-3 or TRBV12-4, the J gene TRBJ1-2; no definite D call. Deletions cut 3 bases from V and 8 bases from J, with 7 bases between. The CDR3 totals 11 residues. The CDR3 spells CASSFLRGYTF. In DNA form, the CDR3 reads TGTGCCAGCAGTTTCCTACGGGGCTACACCTTC.

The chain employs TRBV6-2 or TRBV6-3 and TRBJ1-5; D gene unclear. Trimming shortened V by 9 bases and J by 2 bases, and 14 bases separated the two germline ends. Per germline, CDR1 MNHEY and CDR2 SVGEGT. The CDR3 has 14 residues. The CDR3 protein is CASQASGGNQPQHF. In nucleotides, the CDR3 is TGTGCCAGTCAGGCGTCTGGGGGCAATCAGCCCCAGCATTTT.

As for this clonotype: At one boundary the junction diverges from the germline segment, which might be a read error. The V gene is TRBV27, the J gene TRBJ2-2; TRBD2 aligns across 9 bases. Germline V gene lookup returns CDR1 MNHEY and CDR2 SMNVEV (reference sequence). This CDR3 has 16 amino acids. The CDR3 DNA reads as TGTGCCAGCAGTTTATCGCGGGGGGGAGACACCGGGGTGCTGTTTTTT. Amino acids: CASSLSRGGDTGVLFF.

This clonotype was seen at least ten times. The CDR3 sequence: CASTPLASGEQFF. The CDR3 coding sequence is TGTGCCAGCACCCCCCTAGCGTCGGGTGAGCAGTTCTTC. The genes are TRBV6-2 or TRBV6-3 and TRBJ2-1; D perhaps matches TRBD2 (6 bases). Germline V gene lookup returns CDR1 MNHEY and CDR2 SVGEGT. Trimming pared 7 bases from V and 9 bases from J, leaving 16 bases between. This CDR3 region has 13 residues.

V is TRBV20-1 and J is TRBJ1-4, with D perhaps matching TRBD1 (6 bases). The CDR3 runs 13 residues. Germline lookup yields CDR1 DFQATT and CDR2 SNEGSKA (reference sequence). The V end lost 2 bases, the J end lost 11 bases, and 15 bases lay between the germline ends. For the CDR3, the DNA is TGCAGTGCTAGACCCCGGGGAGGGGGTAAACTGTTTTTT. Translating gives CSARPRGGGKLFF.

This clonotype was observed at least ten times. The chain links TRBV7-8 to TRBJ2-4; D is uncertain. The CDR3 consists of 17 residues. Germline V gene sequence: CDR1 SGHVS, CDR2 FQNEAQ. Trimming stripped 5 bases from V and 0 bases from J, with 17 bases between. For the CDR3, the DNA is TGTGCCAGCAGCCCCCGTAGCACGCTGGGAGCCAAAAACATTCAGTACTTC. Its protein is CASSPRSTLGAKNIQYF.

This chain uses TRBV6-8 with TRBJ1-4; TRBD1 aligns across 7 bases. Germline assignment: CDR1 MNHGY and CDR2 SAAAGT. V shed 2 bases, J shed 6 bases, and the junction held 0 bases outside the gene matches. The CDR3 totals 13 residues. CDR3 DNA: TGTGCCAGCAGTTACGACAGGGATGAAAAACTGTTTTTT. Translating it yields CASSYDRDEKLFF.